This TCR beta chain was found in a study of T cells after yellow fever vaccination. Study-level information: Fractions of limited cellularity were prepared by means of SMART-Seq v4 Ultra Low Input.

This CDR3 contains 13 residues. Germline CDR1 is MNHEY and CDR2 is SVGAGI. V was cut by 8 bases and J by 1 base, with 11 bases left in between. In its sample, this clonotype was seen a few times. Its cognate antigen is unknown. Production of TCR cDNA was by 5'RACE template switching, which also added a universal primer site and UMIs. TCRdb itself ran the 5' RACE reads through MiXCR, one entry per CDR3 protein. The sample consists of under 150,000 distinct CDR3 sequences, less than 9.5% of them appearing once. Overall study results and limits: Although the secondary response was weaker, it peaked faster, at day 5 versus 15.

The specimen comprised CD4+ T cells sorted from PBMCs, sampled 5 days after the yellow fever booster vaccination. The rearrangement joins TRBV6-5 to TRBJ1-2, with TRBD1 as a possible D gene (5 bases). The clonotype was recovered from a man aged 25 to 40 who received the YFV17D yellow fever vaccine. CDR3 nucleotide sequence: TGTGCCAGCCGCCACGACAGTAACTATGGCTACACCTTC. Residues: CASRHDSNYGYTF.